Sequencing of this T cell receptor beta chain was carried out in a study of T-cell memory formation after mild COVID-19. TCRdb used MiXCR to reprocess the 5' RACE reads, holding one entry per CDR3 protein. The top ten clones hold approximately 22% of a sample with roughly 170,000 distinct CDR3 sequences, roughly a fifth of them seen once. This clonotype was observed a few times. The germline V gene encodes CDR1 SGHVS and CDR2 FQNEAQ. J was trimmed by 2 bases and V by 4 bases; bases with no gene match: 5. CDR3 length equals 15 residues. Sequenced material: PBMCs or a T cell subset sorted from them (not recorded which). This TCR derives from an adult woman who had mild COVID-19 (a few samples of this study predate the infection). Cell type and time point are not known. J is TRBJ1-5 and V is TRBV7-8; the match to TRBD1 covers 7 bases. The DNA of the CDR3 is TGTGCCAGCAGCTACACAGGGGAGCGCAATCAGCCCCAGCATTTT. It is translated as CASSYTGERNQPQHF.